This T cell receptor beta chain comes out of a study of blood T cell repertoires in COVID-19 (dated by TCRdb to 2020 to 2022). Regarding the complete study: The collaborator samples originated in the United States, Italy and Spain and spanned the acute and convalescent phases of COVID-19. The material from the prospective study consisted of cDNA or gDNA derived from T cells, B-cell-depleted T cells, or PBMCs. Subjects who had been exposed to COVID-19, were actively infected with it, or had recovered from it provided the deeply sampled blood TCRbeta repertoires that made up the dataset. The repertoires were released in a freely available public database intended as a resource for research on the immune response to SARS-CoV-2. Samples came from the ongoing ImmuneRACE study (first 160 participants) plus 1,254 subjects from 6 global collaborators. A de-identified subject ID, COVID-19 status, age in years and sex were almost always included in the sample metadata. Where HLA class I and class II types were available, the types were taken from metadata supplied by the sample provider, not from assay-based typing. Study-level results and caveats: The quantity of clinical and demographic metadata differed by source and by participant and was supplied without curation.

At the junction V is shortened by 0 bases and J by 2 bases, with 13 bases in between. Based on the germline V gene (reference sequence), the CDR1 and CDR2 sequences are LGHDT and YNNKEL. The CDR3 runs 16 amino acids, cysteine and phenylalanine included. Only the CDR3 region is kept as DNA, spanning 48 bases read in frame from base 1. The immunoSEQ Assay, a bias-controlled multiplex PCR, was used to amplify TCRbeta CDR3 regions from genomic DNA. For the original study's pipeline: The number of nucleated cells in each sample was estimated from the amplification of reference gene primers within the assay. Sequence reads were collapsed and filtered to measure the absolute abundance of every unique TCRbeta CDR3 rearrangement. For each sample, productive Simpson clonality was calculated as the square root of Simpson's diversity index across productive rearrangements. The clones in this table, taken by TCRdb from immuneACCESS, are in-frame only. Not every clone is retained; where verified, under half of the shortfall comes from an unresolved V gene, and the cause of the rest is unknown. V and J calls and clone size are given by that table; D and trimming were obtained from the DNA. Here the sample has about 260,000 clones; around 88% occur a single time. The ten largest clones add up to approximately 2% of the sample.

Whole blood was collected in K2EDTA tubes by collaborating institutions according to the institutions' own protocols. For TCRbeta analysis, collaborators shipped samples as frozen whole blood, isolated PBMCs, or DNA extracted from either of those sample types. This clone was counted a few times. What this receptor recognizes is not known. Qualities for individual bases were not recorded, and no much larger clone is one base off. The V gene is TRBV3-1 (or the pseudogene TRBV3-2) and the J gene is TRBJ1-2; matching of 6 bases hints at TRBD1 as the D gene. The clonotype was recovered from a man aged 30 to 45 with active or convalescent COVID-19. Sequencing was carried out using peripheral blood. In nucleotide form, the sequence is TGTGCCAGCAGCCAAGATCCTTCAGGGGCCAACTATGGCTACACCTTC. This codes for CASSQDPSGANYGYTF.